The 7 T cell receptor beta chains listed next were all sequenced from one sample in a study of blood T cell repertoires in COVID-19. Repertoires were generated with immunoSEQ multiplex PCR, while TCRdb's copy carries only in-frame clones and drops some. The sample lists around 77,000 clones, approximately 89% occurring once. The sample comprised peripheral blood. The receptors come from a woman aged 55-70 years with active COVID-19.

This chain uses TRBV6-5 with TRBJ2-7, with TRBD2 matching 10 bases. Per germline, CDR1 MNHEY and CDR2 SVGAGI. Losses at the gene ends were 10 bases for V and 2 bases for J; bases not matched to a gene: 5. This CDR3 is 13 amino acids long. The CDR3 loop is CATGTSAAYEQYF. CDR3 coding DNA: TGTGCCACAGGGACTAGCGCCGCCTACGAGCAGTACTTC.

The rearrangement links TRBV28 to TRBJ1-5; no firm D call. V lost 4 bases, J lost 1 base, and 11 bases lay in between. The CDR3 runs 15 residues. Germline CDR1 reads MDHEN; CDR2 reads SYDVKM. The chain's CDR3 is CASSSTGGSNQPQHF. The CDR3 bases are TGTGCCAGCAGTTCTACGGGAGGCAGCAATCAGCCCCAGCATTTT.

The chain is built from TRBV11-2 and TRBJ1-1; D uncertain. Trimming cost V 3 bases and J 7 bases, with 9 bases left between them. The CDR3 totals 12 residues. The V gene's germline CDR1 is SGHAT and CDR2 FQNNGV. The CDR3 region has the DNA TGTGCCAGCAGCTTGGCGGGGATTGAAGCTTTCTTT. It encodes CASSLAGIEAFF. Variable domain in full (rest from reference TRBV11-2 and TRBJ1-1): EAGVAQSPRYKIIEKRQSVAFWCNPISGHATLYWYQQILGQGPKLLIQFQNNGVVDDSQLPKDRFSAERLKGVDSTLKIQPAKLEDSAVYLCASSLAGIEAFFGQGTRLTVV.

The chain joins TRBV5-1 to TRBJ1-2; 10 nucleotides agree with TRBD1. Germline V gene lookup returns CDR1 SGHRS and CDR2 YFSETQ. Trimming cost V 4 bases and J 7 bases; bases outside gene matches: 10. The CDR3 has 15 residues. CDR3: CASSPDRGQGGGYTF. The CDR3 DNA reads as TGCGCCAGCAGCCCCGACAGGGGGCAGGGCGGTGGCTACACCTTC.

The CDR3 reads CASSFLLGGEETQYF. CDR3 nucleotides: TGCGCCAGCAGCTTTTTACTCGGCGGGGAAGAGACCCAGTACTTC. This rearrangement joins TRBV5-1 to TRBJ2-5; possible D gene TRBD2, 6 bases. This CDR3 spans 15 amino acids. CDR1 SGHRS and CDR2 YFSETQ come from the germline V gene. Deletions cut 2 bases from V and 3 bases from J, with 14 bases between.

The J gene is TRBJ1-6, the V gene TRBV30; unclear D gene. V lost 0 bases and J 10 bases, leaving 10 bases between the germline ends. The CDR3 is 13 amino acids. Germline V gene data show CDR1 as GTSNPN and CDR2 as SVGIG (reference sequence). This chain's CDR3 is CAWSVQLQSPLHF. The CDR3 DNA reads TGTGCCTGGAGTGTACAGTTACAGTCACCCCTCCACTTT.

The rearrangement links TRBV28 to TRBJ2-7, with a tentative D call TRBD1 (5 bases). Deletions cut 3 bases from V and 3 bases from J, with 6 bases between. The CDR3 has 12 residues. Germline CDR1 MDHEN, CDR2 SYDVKM. CDR3 nucleotides: TGTGCCAGCAGTTTGGACATCTACGAGCAGTACTTC. Its translation is CASSLDIYEQYF. Filled out from reference TRBV28 and TRBJ2-7, the complete variable domain reads DVKVTQSSRYLVKRTGEKVFLECVQDMDHENMFWYRQDPGLGLRLIYFSYDVKMKEKGDIPEGYSVSREKKERFSLILESASTNQTSMYLCASSLDIYEQYFGPGTRLTVT.